Included here is one T cell receptor (beta chain) sequence, with context. What it binds is not known. These data belong to a study of OX40 agonist ivuxolimab in advanced cancers. Across the study: With a range of roughly 20 to 80, age averaged approximately 55 years, and more than 75% were male. Eligibility admitted prior anti-PD-1, anti-PD-L1 or anti-CTLA-4 therapy; 40% to 50% had some. Regarding the study as a whole: Partial responders treated at 0.1-3.0 mg/kg exhibited clonal expansion among the lowest measured.

Generated by immunoSEQ multiplex PCR, the TCRdb table keeps only in-frame clones and is missing some. The table has 77,000 or so clones, roughly 90% seen once; the top ten hold approximately 0.48%. The CDR3 extends over 15 amino acids. The V gene lost 0 bases and the J gene lost 7 bases, with 14 bases spanning the gap. Germline CDR1 reads SGHRS; CDR2 reads YFSETQ. The specimen was CD4+ or CD8+ T cells sorted from blood, collected in a trial of the OX40 agonist ivuxolimab. The receptor was derived from an adult with an advanced solid tumor such as melanoma, head and neck, liver or kidney cancer. The chain employs TRBV5-1 and TRBJ2-1; D uncertain. The CDR3 sequence: CASSLDALPRNEQFF. CDR3 in DNA: TGCGCCAGCAGCTTGGATGCCTTGCCAAGGAATGAGCAGTTCTTC. Filled out from reference TRBV5-1 and TRBJ2-1, the complete variable domain reads KAGVTQTPRYLIKTRGQQVTLSCSPISGHRSVSWYQQTPGQGLQFLFEYFSETQRNKGNFPGRFSGRQFSNSRSEMNVSTLELGDSALYLCASSLDALPRNEQFFGPGTRLTVL.